This entry features one TCR beta chain sequence. This specimen belongs to a study of blood T cell repertoires in COVID-19. On the study more broadly: Samples representing acute and convalescent COVID-19 were sourced from the United States, Italy and Spain. PBMCs, B-cell-depleted T cells, or T cells were the source of the cDNA or gDNA that made up the material.

Germline values: CDR1 SEHNR, CDR2 FQNEAQ (reference sequence). The CDR3 has 15 residues. V lost 5 bases to trimming and J lost 8 bases; unmatched junction nucleotides: 8. As originally analysed: Quantification of nucleated cells was approximated via reference gene primer amplification. Clones were read by immunoSEQ multiplex PCR, and TCRdb kept only the in-frame ones, dropping some. V, J and clone size derive from that table, while D and trimming were established from the DNA sequence. Of 40,000 to 55,000 clones detected, 82% appear once; the ten largest clones hold roughly 4.3%. The rearrangement links TRBV7-9 to TRBJ2-7; 14 nucleotides align to TRBD2. This clonotype originated in a woman aged 65 to 85 with acute or convalescent COVID-19. Sequenced material: peripheral blood. This chain's CDR3 is CASSLVGTSGSQQYF. The CDR3 bases are TGTGCCAGCAGCCTAGTGGGGACTAGCGGGAGTCAGCAGTACTTC.